This T cell receptor (beta chain) was sequenced in a study of blood T cell repertoires in COVID-19. Authors' analysis steps: By means of reference gene primer amplification, nucleated cell counts were estimated. The table came from immunoSEQ multiplex PCR; TCRdb's copy has only in-frame clones and leaves some out. The V and J calls and clone size were taken over from that table, and D and trimming were inferred from the DNA. The sample comprises 150,000 to 160,000 clones, around 90% of which are singletons, and approximately 0.59% rests with the top ten. The clonotype was recovered from a man in his fifties or sixties with acute or convalescent COVID-19. Sequenced sample: peripheral blood.

The CDR3 sequence is CASSESFQETQYF. The CDR3 DNA follows: TGTGCCAGCAGTGAATCCTTTCAAGAGACCCAGTACTTC. The chain links TRBV25-1 to TRBJ2-5; D call uncertain. V was clipped by 1 base and J by 2 bases, with 5 bases between them. CDR3 size: 13 residues. Germline V gene sequence: CDR1 MGHDK, CDR2 SYGVNS.